The 21 T cell receptor beta chains below come from one sample, sequenced in a study of T cells in localized non-small cell lung cancer (dated by TCRdb to the early 2020s). The library was built by means of the immunoSEQ multiplex PCR assay. Drawn from immuneACCESS, this table holds only the in-frame rearrangements with V and J called that TCRdb kept. Clones are partly lost; checked studies trace under half to an unresolved V gene and leave the rest unexplained. The sample table records 15,000 to 20,000 clones; approximately 82% of these occur just once. The ten largest clones take up about 25% of the sample. Sequenced material: peripheral blood, taken before any cancer treatment. These receptors were obtained from a female donor over 55 with stage I lung adenocarcinoma.

CDR3 in DNA: TGTGCCACCAGCAGAGAGCAGGGGGTCTATGGCTACACCTTC. It yields the protein CATSREQGVYGYTF. The V gene is TRBV15, the J gene TRBJ1-2, with TRBD1 matching over 7 bases. The CDR3 covers 14 residues. Trimming at V came to 0 bases and at J to 4 bases, leaving 2 bases not matched to a gene. Germline loops: CDR1 LNHNV, CDR2 YYDKDF (reference sequence).

The rearrangement uses TRBV19 and TRBJ1-4; TRBD1 is a possible D gene (5 bases). V lost 3 bases, J lost 8 bases, and 16 bases lay in between. This CDR3 comprises 15 residues. Germline lookup yields CDR1 LNHDA and CDR2 SQIVND (reference sequence). The chain's CDR3 is CASSIGTALGEKLFF. The DNA of the CDR3 is TGTGCCAGTAGTATTGGGACCGCCCTGGGGGAAAAACTGTTTTTT.

This clone was seen just once. The chain is built from TRBV19 and TRBJ2-7; 9 nucleotides align to TRBD1. V shed 5 bases and J 2 bases; nucleotides not matched to a gene: 4. The CDR3 sequence is 14 residues long. Germline V lookup: CDR1 LNHDA, CDR2 SQIVND (reference sequence). CDR3 loop: CASSAGTGPYEQYF. In DNA form, the CDR3 reads TGTGCCAGTAGTGCCGGGACAGGGCCCTACGAGCAGTACTTC.

The V gene is TRBV29-1, the J gene TRBJ2-5; 11 nucleotides align to TRBD1. The germline V gene encodes CDR1 SQVTM and CDR2 ANQGSEA. V shed 1 base and J 5 bases; nucleotides not matched to a gene: 9. The CDR3 sequence is 16 residues long. CDR3 sequence: CSVEGLPDRGRETQYF. The CDR3 DNA reads TGCAGCGTTGAAGGGTTGCCGGACAGGGGGCGGGAGACCCAGTACTTC.

The V and J genes are TRBV7-2 and TRBJ1-2; D is perhaps TRBD1 (5 bases). Germline V gene sequence: CDR1 SGHTA, CDR2 FQGNSA. V was pared by 7 bases and J by 4 bases, with 16 bases between. This CDR3 region has 14 residues. The CDR3: CASTDNGGFYGYTF. The CDR3 region has the DNA TGTGCCAGCACCGATAATGGGGGTTTCTATGGCTACACCTTC.

This clone is classed as medium-sized (0.01 to 0.1%). The chain uses TRBV7-8 and TRBJ1-2, with TRBD1 identical over 8 bases. CDR3 size: 15 residues. Germline V gives CDR1 SGHVS, CDR2 FQNEAQ. With V trimmed by 2 bases and J by 6 bases, 8 bases remained unmatched. The CDR3 bases are TGTGCCAGCAGCTTAACAGGGGGGCAGGGTGATGGCTACACCTTC. Translating gives CASSLTGGQGDGYTF.

This clone was detected only once. The gene calls are TRBV10-3 and TRBJ1-1; no clear D. In germline, CDR1 is ENHRY, CDR2 SYGVKD. This CDR3 comprises 13 residues. Trimming pared 2 bases from V and 1 base from J, leaving 5 bases between. The CDR3 protein is CAISELENTEAFF. CDR3 sequence (DNA): TGTGCCATCAGTGAGCTGGAGAACACTGAAGCTTTCTTT.

The chain links TRBV19 to TRBJ1-2, with D unresolved. The CDR3 runs 17 residues. The V and J ends lost 2 bases and 0 bases respectively, with 16 bases between them. CDR1 is LNHDA, CDR2 SQIVND, per germline (reference sequence). The CDR3 coding sequence is TGTGCCAGTAGTATAAGAGACATCGGCTCACCTAACTATGGCTACACCTTC. The encoded protein is CASSIRDIGSPNYGYTF.

This sequence joins TRBV19 and TRBJ1-2; D is possibly TRBD1 (6 bases). Germline V gene lookup returns CDR1 LNHDA and CDR2 SQIVND (reference sequence). CDR3 length equals 13 residues. V gave up 6 bases and J gave up 7 bases, with 15 bases separating them. The CDR3 DNA is TGTGCCAGTAGGAGGGGGACCCTATCTGGCTACACCTTC. It codes for CASRRGTLSGYTF.

The rearrangement links TRBV10-2 to TRBJ1-1; 7 bases are a match to TRBD1. With V trimmed by 8 bases and J by 7 bases, 13 bases remained unmatched. The CDR3 is 14 residues long. Germline V gene lookup returns CDR1 WSHSY and CDR2 SAAADI. The CDR3 reads CASLRPTGTGEAFF. The DNA for the CDR3 is TGCGCCAGCCTAAGACCGACAGGGACCGGTGAAGCTTTCTTT.

The count of this clone is one. The chain carries TRBV27 and TRBJ1-1, with D tentatively TRBD1 (6 bases). Trimming stripped 8 bases from V and 5 bases from J, with 21 bases between. Looked up from germline, CDR1 is MNHEY and CDR2 is SMNVEV (reference sequence). CDR3 size: 15 residues. CDR3 sequence: CASFTVGGPLTEAFF. CDR3 DNA sequence: TGTGCCAGCTTTACAGTCGGGGGGCCGTTAACTGAAGCTTTCTTT.

This clone was detected once. The rearrangement joins TRBV5-4 to TRBJ2-1, with D perhaps TRBD1 (6 bases). The V gene's germline CDR1 is SGHNT and CDR2 YYREEE (reference sequence). The CDR3 contains 15 residues. V shed 4 bases and J shed 4 bases, with 15 bases lying between them. The CDR3 nucleotides read TGTGCCAGCAGCACCAGGGTAGGGGGATACAATGAGCAGTTCTTC. The encoded protein is CASSTRVGGYNEQFF.

The genes are TRBV28 and TRBJ2-5; 10 nucleotides align to TRBD1. Gene TRBJ2-7 matches the end of the DNA better, so the J call may be wrong. Germline V CDR1 and CDR2: MDHEN, SYDVKM. The CDR3 is 15 amino acids. DNA of the CDR3: TGTGCCAGCAGTACGGGACAGGGGCGATTCTACGAGCAGTACTTC. Its protein product is CASSTGQGRFYEQYF.

CDR3 sequence (DNA): TGTGCCAGCAGCCAGGGCCCCACCGGGGAGCTGTTTTTT. This encodes CASSQGPTGELFF. This chain connects TRBV7-3 to TRBJ2-2, with D possibly TRBD1 on 5 matching bases. There are 13 residues in the CDR3. The V end lost 5 bases, the J end lost 4 bases, and 8 bases lay between the germline ends. Looked up from germline, CDR1 is SGHTA and CDR2 is FQGTGA.

The chain recombines TRBV18 with TRBJ1-2; TRBD1 is a possible D gene (6 bases). This CDR3 spans 16 amino acids. The germline V gene encodes CDR1 KGHSH and CDR2 LQKENI. The V and J ends lost 0 bases and 4 bases respectively, with 15 bases between them. The CDR3 spells CASSPPARSTGYGYTF. In nucleotides, the CDR3 is TGTGCCAGCTCACCACCCGCAAGGTCGACAGGCTATGGCTACACCTTC.

The gene calls are TRBV27 and TRBJ2-1; 11 bases agree with TRBD2. Trimming removed 6 bases from V and 3 bases from J; junction bases left unmatched: 4. The CDR3 length is 15 residues. Germline V gene sequence: CDR1 MNHEY, CDR2 SMNVEV (reference sequence). DNA of the CDR3: TGTGCCAGCAGGGGGCTAGCGGGGGGCTACAATGAGCAGTTCTTC. Protein sequence: CASRGLAGGYNEQFF.

This chain joins TRBV7-3 and TRBJ2-3; 8 bases agree with TRBD2. CDR3 length: 15 amino acids. The V gene's germline CDR1 is SGHTA and CDR2 FQGTGA. The V segment lost 2 bases and the J segment 6 bases; nucleotides outside the gene matches: 7. For the CDR3, the DNA is TGTGCCAGCAGCTTAGCGGGGGGCCCGGGCGATACGCAGTATTTT. Translated, it gives CASSLAGGPGDTQYF.

The rearrangement uses TRBV6-5 and TRBJ2-3; 8 positions match TRBD2. The V segment lost 2 bases and the J segment 6 bases; nucleotides outside the gene matches: 4. Germline-derived CDR1 and CDR2 are MNHEY and SVGAGI. The CDR3 has 14 residues. The chain's CDR3 is CASSYGRGVDTQYF. CDR3 bases: TGTGCCAGCAGTTACGGGCGGGGGGTGGATACGCAGTATTTT.

The chain joins TRBV7-8 to TRBJ1-6, with D hard to call. Germline V gene data show CDR1 as SGHVS and CDR2 as FQNEAQ. The CDR3 runs 15 residues. Trimming took 0 bases from V and 8 from J, leaving 11 bases between them. CDR3 amino acids: CASSLARIMDSPLHF. The DNA of the CDR3 is TGTGCCAGCAGCTTAGCGCGAATTATGGATTCACCCCTCCACTTT.

The chain carries TRBV7-9 and TRBJ1-1; 7 nucleotides line up with TRBD1. CDR3 length: 16 amino acids. Germline-derived CDR1 and CDR2 are SEHNR and FQNEAQ (reference sequence). J lost 0 bases, V lost 5 bases, and 9 bases had no gene match. The CDR3 DNA follows: TGTGCCAGCAGCCTCGCCCCGGGACAGATGAACACTGAAGCTTTCTTT. It specifies CASSLAPGQMNTEAFF.

The J gene is TRBJ1-2, the V gene TRBV6-5; D is uncertain. Germline lookup yields CDR1 MNHEY and CDR2 SVGAGI. The length of the CDR3 is 12 residues. The V gene lost 6 bases and the J gene lost 4 bases, with 9 bases spanning the gap. The CDR3 loop is CASSRSRYGYTF. In DNA, the CDR3 is TGTGCCAGCAGCCGGTCGCGCTATGGCTACACCTTC.